The T cell receptor beta chain described here comes from a study of blood T cells in healthy people across ages. Study-level points and caveats: Investigators viewed diversity estimates from one million T cells as underestimates, the study reported. Measured against age, TCR beta diversity per million T cells decreased in a roughly linear manner.

A second about 7 to 11 cycle PCR used barcoded and J-beta primers. TCRdb called the 5' RACE reads again in MiXCR, with one record for every CDR3 protein. The sample has around 780,000 distinct CDR3 sequences, 20% to 30% seen once. As concerns this clonotype: Its cognate antigen is unknown.

The CDR3 is 15 residues long. The germline V gene encodes CDR1 ENHRY and CDR2 SYGVKD. Donors ranged from roughly 6 to 100 years old and were healthy Caucasians in Russia. The same specimen was also included in a second study, on T cells of mothers and their children.

The chain recombines TRBV10-3 with TRBJ2-5, with TRBD2 as a possible D gene (6 bases). Matching the DNA end better, TRBJ2-7 makes the J call doubtful. Source material: blood. The clonotype originates from a boy aged 5-17 years in good health. CDR3 amino acids: CAISDQQEGTYEQYF. The CDR3 nucleotides are TGTGCCATCAGTGACCAACAGGAGGGAACCTACGAGCAGTACTTC.